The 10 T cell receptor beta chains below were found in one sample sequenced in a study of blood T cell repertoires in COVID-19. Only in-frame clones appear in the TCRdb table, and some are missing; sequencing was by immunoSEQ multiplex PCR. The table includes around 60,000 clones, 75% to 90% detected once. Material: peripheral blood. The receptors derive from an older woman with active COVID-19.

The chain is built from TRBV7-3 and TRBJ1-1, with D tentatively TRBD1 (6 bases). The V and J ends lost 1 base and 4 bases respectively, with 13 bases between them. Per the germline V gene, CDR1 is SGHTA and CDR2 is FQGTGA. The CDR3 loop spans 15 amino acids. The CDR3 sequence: CASSLNAGASTEAFF. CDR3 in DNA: TGTGCCAGCAGCTTAAACGCAGGGGCGTCCACTGAAGCTTTCTTT.

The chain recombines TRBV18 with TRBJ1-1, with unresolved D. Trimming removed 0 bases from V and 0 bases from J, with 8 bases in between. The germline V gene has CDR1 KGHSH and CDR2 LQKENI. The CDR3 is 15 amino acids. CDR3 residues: CASSPPSRLNTEAFF. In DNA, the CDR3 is TGTGCCAGCTCACCACCCTCCAGGTTGAACACTGAAGCTTTCTTT. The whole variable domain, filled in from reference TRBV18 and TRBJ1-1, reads NAGVMQNPRHLVRRRGQEARLRCSPMKGHSHVYWYRQLPEEGLKFMVYLQKENIIDESGMPKERFSAEFPKEGPSILRIQQVVRGDSAAYFCASSPPSRLNTEAFFGQGTRLTVV.

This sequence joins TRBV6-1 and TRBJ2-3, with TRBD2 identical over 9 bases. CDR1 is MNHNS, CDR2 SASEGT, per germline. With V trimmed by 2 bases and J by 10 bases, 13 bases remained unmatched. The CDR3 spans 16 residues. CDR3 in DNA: TGTGCCAGCAGTGAAAGTCTCGGCGGGGGGGCCATCCCGCAGTATTTT. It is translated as CASSESLGGGAIPQYF.

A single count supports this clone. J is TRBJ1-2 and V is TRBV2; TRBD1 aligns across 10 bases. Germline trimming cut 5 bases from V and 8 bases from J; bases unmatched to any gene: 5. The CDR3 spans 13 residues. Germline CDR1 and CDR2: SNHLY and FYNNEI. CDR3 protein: CASSSRTGGGYTF. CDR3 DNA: TGTGCCAGCAGTTCCAGGACAGGGGGAGGCTACACCTTC.

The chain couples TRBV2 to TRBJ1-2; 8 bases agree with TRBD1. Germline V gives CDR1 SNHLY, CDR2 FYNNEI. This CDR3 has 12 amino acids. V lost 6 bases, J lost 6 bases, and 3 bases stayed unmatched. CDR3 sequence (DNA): TGTGCCAGCAGGGCAGGGGGCCATGGCTACACCTTC. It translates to CASRAGGHGYTF.

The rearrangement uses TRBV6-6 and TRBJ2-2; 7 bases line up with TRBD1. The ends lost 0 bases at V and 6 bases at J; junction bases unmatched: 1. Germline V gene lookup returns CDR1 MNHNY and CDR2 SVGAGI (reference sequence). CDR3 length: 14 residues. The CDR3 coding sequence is TGTGCCAGCAGTTACTCAACAGGGGCCGGGGAGCTGTTTTTT. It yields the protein CASSYSTGAGELFF.

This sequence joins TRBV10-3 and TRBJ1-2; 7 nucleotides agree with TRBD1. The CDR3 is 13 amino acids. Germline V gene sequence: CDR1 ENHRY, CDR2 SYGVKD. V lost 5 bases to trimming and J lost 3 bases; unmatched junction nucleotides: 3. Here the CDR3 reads CAISNRGDYGYTF. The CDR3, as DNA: TGTGCCATCAGTAACAGGGGCGACTATGGCTACACCTTC.

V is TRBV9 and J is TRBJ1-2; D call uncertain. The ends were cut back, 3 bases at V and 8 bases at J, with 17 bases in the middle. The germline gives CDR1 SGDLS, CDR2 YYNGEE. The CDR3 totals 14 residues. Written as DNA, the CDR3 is TGTGCCAGCAGCGCTAGTGGGAGGGTGCAGGGCTACACCTTC. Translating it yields CASSASGRVQGYTF.

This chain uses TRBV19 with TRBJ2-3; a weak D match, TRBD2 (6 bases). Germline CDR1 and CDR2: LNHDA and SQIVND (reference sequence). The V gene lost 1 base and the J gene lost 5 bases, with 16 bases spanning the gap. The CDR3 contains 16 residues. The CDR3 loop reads CASSIGYPGVGDTQYF. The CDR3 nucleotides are TGTGCCAGTAGTATAGGATATCCGGGGGTTGGAGATACGCAGTATTTT.

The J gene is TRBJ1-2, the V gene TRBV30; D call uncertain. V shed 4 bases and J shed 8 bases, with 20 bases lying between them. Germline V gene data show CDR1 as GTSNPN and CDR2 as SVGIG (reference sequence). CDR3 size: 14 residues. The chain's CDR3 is CAWIPPQSHRGYTF. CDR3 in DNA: TGTGCCTGGATTCCACCACAGTCCCATCGGGGCTACACCTTC.